A single sample gave rise to the 25 T cell receptor beta chains below, sequenced in a study of blood T cell repertoires in COVID-19. Repertoires were generated with immunoSEQ multiplex PCR, while TCRdb's copy carries only in-frame clones and drops some. The repertoire has about 160,000 clones, 80% to 90% of them found once; the top ten carry about 9.4%. The sample comprised peripheral blood. The receptors derive from a woman in her 70s with COVID-19, enrolled during active disease.

This chain connects TRBV19 to TRBJ2-5; TRBD2 is a possible D gene (6 bases). The V gene lost 9 bases and the J gene lost 5 bases, with 13 bases spanning the gap. Looked up from germline, CDR1 is LNHDA and CDR2 is SQIVND (reference sequence). The CDR3 length is 12 residues. The CDR3 protein is CASTGERETQYF. CDR3 sequence (DNA): TGTGCCAGCACGGGGGAGAGGGAGACCCAGTACTTC.

The rearrangement links TRBV7-2 to TRBJ2-7; no firm D call. Per the germline V gene, CDR1 is SGHTA and CDR2 is FQGNSA. The CDR3 is 13 amino acids. Trimming cost V 1 base and J 3 bases, with 7 bases left between them. CDR3: CASSLVQHYEQYF. The CDR3 DNA reads as TGTGCCAGCAGCTTAGTACAGCACTACGAGCAGTACTTC.

The genes are TRBV3-1 (or the pseudogene TRBV3-2) and TRBJ1-6; D not certain. Germline V CDR1 and CDR2: LGHDT, YNNKEL (reference sequence). The CDR3 is 15 amino acids. V shed 6 bases and J shed 9 bases, with 18 bases lying between them. The CDR3 DNA reads as TGTGCCAGCAGACCCACCCTTCGTGAGGGTTCACCCCTCCACTTT. It codes for CASRPTLREGSPLHF.

This clone was recorded a few times. The chain is built from TRBV19 and TRBJ1-2, with 8 bases aligning to TRBD1. The CDR3 has 15 amino acids. J gave up 4 bases and V 4 bases, and 8 bases lay outside the gene matches. Germline V lookup: CDR1 LNHDA, CDR2 SQIVND (reference sequence). The CDR3 spells CASSTRTGMTYGYTF. CDR3 coding DNA: TGTGCCAGTAGTACCCGGACAGGGATGACCTATGGCTACACCTTC.

This clone occurred once. The J gene is TRBJ2-5, the V gene TRBV5-4; possible D gene TRBD2, 6 bases. The CDR3 is 14 amino acids. V lost 3 bases, J lost 5 bases, and 14 bases lay in between. Germline V gene lookup returns CDR1 SGHNT and CDR2 YYREEE (reference sequence). The CDR3 spells CASSSEMGLETQYF. Here the CDR3 DNA reads TGTGCCAGCAGCTCGGAAATGGGACTGGAGACCCAGTACTTC.

V usage is TRBV27 and J usage is TRBJ1-1, with D possibly being TRBD1 (6 bases). V was clipped by 8 bases and J by 4 bases, with 14 bases between them. CDR3 length: 13 amino acids. The germline V gene has CDR1 MNHEY and CDR2 SMNVEV (reference sequence). CDR3 amino acids: CASANRVLTEAFF. CDR3 DNA sequence: TGTGCCAGCGCCAACAGGGTTCTCACTGAAGCTTTCTTT.

This clone was detected a few times. J is TRBJ2-4 and V is TRBV19; possible D gene TRBD1, 6 bases. Looked up from germline, CDR1 is LNHDA and CDR2 is SQIVND (reference sequence). The CDR3 consists of 16 residues. V lost 5 bases to trimming and J lost 5 bases, with 19 bases between them. CDR3 loop: CASSPLPGHSQNIQYF. Here the CDR3 DNA reads TGTGCCAGTAGTCCGTTACCGGGACATAGTCAAAACATTCAGTACTTC.

This clone has just one count. CDR3 amino acids: CASSLEGVLGANVLTF. The CDR3 nucleotides are TGTGCCAGCAGCTTGGAGGGGGTTCTAGGCGCCAACGTCCTGACTTTC. The chain couples TRBV5-6 to TRBJ2-6; maybe TRBD1 (6 bases). Trimming left V 0 bases short and J 7 bases short, with 14 bases between. This CDR3 is 16 amino acids long. The germline V gene encodes CDR1 SGHDT and CDR2 YYEEEE.

This rearrangement joins TRBV3-1 (or the pseudogene TRBV3-2) to TRBJ1-1; possibly TRBD1 for D (5 bases). The CDR3 contains 15 residues. Trimming removed 4 bases from V and 8 bases from J, with 20 bases in between. The germline CDR1 and CDR2 sequences are LGHDT and YNNKEL (reference sequence). The CDR3 DNA reads TGTGCCAGCAGCCTTCAACCTCAGGGTTCCACCGAAGCTTTCTTT. It is translated as CASSLQPQGSTEAFF.

The chain is built from TRBV5-1 and TRBJ2-1; D is uncertain. Germline values: CDR1 SGHRS, CDR2 YFSETQ. Trimming pared 0 bases from V and 9 bases from J, leaving 7 bases between. The CDR3 is 12 amino acids. CDR3 sequence: CASSLGLREQFF. CDR3 DNA sequence: TGCGCCAGCAGCTTGGGACTTCGTGAGCAGTTCTTC.

V gene TRBV5-1 combines with J gene TRBJ1-5; TRBD1 aligns across 7 bases. This CDR3 has 14 amino acids. Trimming at V came to 4 bases and at J to 3 bases, leaving 4 bases not matched to a gene. CDR1 SGHRS and CDR2 YFSETQ come from the germline V gene. Here the CDR3 DNA reads TGCGCCAGCAGCCTCACAGGGGCCAATCAGCCCCAGCATTTT. Encoded protein: CASSLTGANQPQHF.

V and J are TRBV28 and TRBJ1-2, with D uncertain. CDR3 length: 13 residues. Germline V gene data show CDR1 as MDHEN and CDR2 as SYDVKM. Trimming took 4 bases from V and 6 from J, leaving 12 bases between them. CDR3 sequence reads: CASSWAGVDGYTF. The CDR3 nucleotides are TGTGCCAGCAGTTGGGCGGGTGTCGATGGCTACACCTTC.

J is TRBJ1-2 and V is TRBV5-1, with 8 bases lining up with TRBD1. The germline V gene has CDR1 SGHRS and CDR2 YFSETQ. The CDR3 is 14 residues long. After removal of 4 bases from V and 6 bases from J, the junction contained 8 bases not matched to a gene. The CDR3 is CASSVSGTGDGYTF. CDR3 nucleotide sequence: TGCGCCAGCAGCGTTTCCGGGACAGGTGATGGCTACACCTTC.

The rearrangement uses TRBV4-1 and TRBJ1-6; TRBD1 might be the D (6 bases). V was shortened by 1 base and J by 10 bases, with 17 bases between the two germline ends. The length of the CDR3 is 16 residues. CDR1 is MGHRA, CDR2 YSYEKL, per germline. In DNA form, the CDR3 reads TGCGCCAGCAGCCAAGTCCCGGGACAAAGGGTATCACCCCTCCACTTT. It translates to CASSQVPGQRVSPLHF.

The chain joins TRBV2 to TRBJ2-5; TRBD1 matches 7 bases. Trimming cost V 4 bases and J 4 bases; bases outside gene matches: 12. This CDR3 is built from 16 residues. CDR1 is SNHLY and CDR2 is FYNNEI in the germline V gene. The CDR3 spells CASSADRVDLRETQYF. The CDR3 nucleotides are TGTGCCAGCAGTGCAGACAGGGTAGACCTCCGAGAGACCCAGTACTTC.

The rearrangement links TRBV6-5 to TRBJ2-5, with 8 bases lining up with TRBD1. This CDR3 is 15 amino acids long. Germline CDR1 is MNHEY and CDR2 is SVGAGI. V shed 2 bases, J shed 5 bases, and the junction held 7 bases outside the gene matches. The DNA of the CDR3 is TGTGCCAGCAGTTACCCTGGACAGGGTGCGGAGACCCAGTACTTC. Translation: CASSYPGQGAETQYF.

V gene TRBV24-1 combines with J gene TRBJ2-5; perhaps TRBD2 as D (6 bases). Trimming shortened V by 6 bases and J by 1 base, and 14 bases separated the two germline ends. Germline CDR1 and CDR2: KGHDR and SFDVKD. The CDR3 contains 15 residues. CDR3 protein: CATSKTGEPQETQYF. The DNA for the CDR3 is TGTGCCACCAGTAAGACGGGGGAGCCCCAAGAGACCCAGTACTTC.

The chain couples TRBV7-9 to TRBJ1-4; TRBD1 matches at 7 bases. The germline CDR1 and CDR2 sequences are SEHNR and FQNEAQ (reference sequence). J was trimmed by 8 bases and V by 5 bases; bases with no gene match: 8. The CDR3 runs to 14 residues. The CDR3 nucleotides are TGTGCCAGCAGCACCGTTCTGACAGGGGAAAAACTGTTTTTT. Encoded protein: CASSTVLTGEKLFF.

The V call is TRBV18, the J call TRBJ2-7, with D tentatively TRBD1 (5 bases). Trimming removed 3 bases from V and 6 bases from J, with 15 bases in between. The CDR3 is 14 residues long. Germline CDR1 reads KGHSH; CDR2 reads LQKENI. The CDR3 loop reads CASSPTQGDSEQYF. CDR3 bases: TGTGCCAGCTCACCCACTCAGGGTGACAGCGAGCAGTACTTC.

This clone was recorded a few times. CDR3 DNA sequence: TGTGCCAGCTCATCCGCCTACGATTCACCCCTCCACTTT. Encoded protein: CASSSAYDSPLHF. The chain recombines TRBV18 with TRBJ1-6; D uncertain. The CDR3 consists of 13 residues. V was shortened by 5 bases and J by 8 bases, with 10 bases between the two germline ends. Germline assignment: CDR1 KGHSH and CDR2 LQKENI.

The rearrangement uses TRBV7-6 and TRBJ2-1; 8 nucleotides agree with TRBD2. CDR3 length: 14 amino acids. Unmatched junction bases numbered 0, after V lost 1 base and J lost 4 bases. From germline, CDR1 is SGHVS and CDR2 FNYEAQ. CDR3 bases: TGTGCCAGCAGCTTAGGCGGGGGGTACAATGAGCAGTTCTTC. Amino acids: CASSLGGGYNEQFF.

The count of this clone is one. The chain couples TRBV7-8 to TRBJ1-6; 8 bases line up with TRBD1. Trimming removed 5 bases from V and 5 bases from J; junction bases left unmatched: 11. Per the germline V gene, CDR1 is SGHVS and CDR2 is FQNEAQ. CDR3 size: 17 residues. CDR3 sequence: CASSPPTAGGNNSPLHF. In DNA, the CDR3 is TGTGCCAGCAGCCCACCTACAGCAGGGGGCAATAATTCACCCCTCCACTTT.

The DNA of the CDR3 is TGTGCCATCAGGGAGCAACAAGAAAACACTGAAGCTTTCTTT. Residues: CAIREQQENTEAFF. The chain combines TRBV10-3 with TRBJ1-1; no clear D. The V gene's germline CDR1 is ENHRY and CDR2 SYGVKD. Between the trimmed V and J ends, which lost 6 bases and 2 bases, there was a span of 13 bases. The CDR3 totals 14 residues.

The chain couples TRBV7-8 to TRBJ2-1, with TRBD2 matching 8 bases. This CDR3 has 15 residues. V lost 3 bases, J lost 7 bases, and 8 bases stayed unmatched. Germline lookup yields CDR1 SGHVS and CDR2 FQNEAQ. CDR3: CASSFTSGRINEQFF. CDR3 sequence (DNA): TGTGCCAGCAGCTTTACTAGCGGCAGGATTAATGAGCAGTTCTTC.

The V call is TRBV27, the J call TRBJ1-2; tentative D call: TRBD1 (5 bases). CDR3 length: 18 residues. Trimming removed 5 bases at V and 2 bases at J, with 24 bases between. Per the germline V gene, CDR1 is MNHEY and CDR2 is SMNVEV (reference sequence). CDR3 amino acids: CASSLIVGIGEPNYGYTF. In DNA, the CDR3 is TGTGCCAGCAGTCTCATAGTAGGGATAGGGGAACCGAACTATGGCTACACCTTC.